This entry lists 23 T cell receptor beta chains sequenced from one sample in a study of blood T cell repertoires in COVID-19. Clones were sequenced by immunoSEQ multiplex PCR, and TCRdb holds only the in-frame ones, with some missing. This sample has 110,000 or so clones; approximately 81% occur once, and the top ten carry under 4%. The specimen sequenced was peripheral blood. Source of these receptors: a middle-aged man with acute or convalescent COVID-19.

This chain links TRBV29-1 with TRBJ2-4, with D tentatively TRBD2 (6 bases). CDR1 and CDR2 (germline): SQVTM, ANQGSEA. The CDR3 extends over 13 amino acids. Trimming took 2 bases from V and 8 from J, leaving 13 bases between them. The CDR3 loop is CSVEQGGGDIQYF. CDR3 nucleotide sequence: TGCAGCGTTGAACAGGGAGGAGGAGACATTCAGTACTTC.

For the CDR3, the DNA is TGCGCCAGCAGCTTCGGGGTCTCCGAAGCTTTCTTT. Translated: CASSFGVSEAFF. The V gene is TRBV5-1, the J gene TRBJ1-1; D is ambiguous. This CDR3 spans 12 amino acids. V gave up 2 bases and J gave up 8 bases, with 10 bases separating them. Germline V gene data show CDR1 as SGHRS and CDR2 as YFSETQ. Filled out from reference TRBV5-1 and TRBJ1-1, the complete variable domain reads KAGVTQTPRYLIKTRGQQVTLSCSPISGHRSVSWYQQTPGQGLQFLFEYFSETQRNKGNFPGRFSGRQFSNSRSEMNVSTLELGDSALYLCASSFGVSEAFFGQGTRLTVV.

The chain employs TRBV19 and TRBJ1-5; possible D gene TRBD1, 5 bases. Trimming removed 4 bases at V and 5 bases at J, with 9 bases between. The CDR3 length is 13 residues. Germline values: CDR1 LNHDA, CDR2 SQIVND (reference sequence). CDR3: CASSTDSYQPQHF. In nucleotides, the CDR3 is TGTGCCAGTAGTACAGACAGTTATCAGCCCCAGCATTTT.

The rearrangement joins TRBV4-1 to TRBJ2-3; D gene uncertain. Germline V CDR1 and CDR2: MGHRA, YSYEKL. This CDR3 has 15 amino acids. V was cut by 0 bases and J by 3 bases, with 10 bases left in between. CDR3 amino acids: CASSQERSDTDTQYF. In DNA, the CDR3 is TGCGCCAGCAGCCAAGAACGTTCAGATACAGATACGCAGTATTTT.

This chain connects TRBV6-5 to TRBJ2-3, with 10 positions matching TRBD2. V shed 7 bases, J shed 7 bases, and the junction held 11 bases outside the gene matches. Germline values: CDR1 MNHEY, CDR2 SVGAGI. CDR3 length equals 15 residues. CDR3 region: CASISGPSGGHTQYF. CDR3 coding DNA: TGTGCCAGCATCTCCGGCCCTAGCGGGGGTCATACGCAGTATTTT.

The chain joins TRBV6-5 to TRBJ2-5; 11 bases align to TRBD2. This CDR3 has 15 amino acids. Germline V gives CDR1 MNHEY, CDR2 SVGAGI. Unmatched junction bases numbered 6, after V lost 4 bases and J lost 5 bases. The CDR3 DNA follows: TGTGCCAGCAGTTCTCTGACTAGCGGGAAGGAGACCCAGTACTTC. Protein sequence: CASSSLTSGKETQYF.

This chain links TRBV2 with TRBJ2-7, with 8 bases matching TRBD1. Per the germline V gene, CDR1 is SNHLY and CDR2 is FYNNEI. This CDR3 contains 14 residues. The trim removed 6 bases at V and 4 bases at J, leaving 8 bases unmatched. CDR3 sequence: CASSLDRGKYEQYF. In DNA, the CDR3 is TGTGCCAGCAGCCTCGACAGGGGTAAATACGAGCAGTACTTC.

This clone appeared once. V and J are TRBV9 and TRBJ1-2, with a tentative D call TRBD1 (6 bases). Germline CDR1 SGDLS, CDR2 YYNGEE. V shed 3 bases and J shed 7 bases, with 31 bases lying between them. The CDR3 is 19 residues long. The CDR3 reads CASSAQFLGTSDYLSGYTF. As DNA, the CDR3 is TGTGCCAGCAGCGCACAGTTCCTCGGGACATCGGATTATCTATCTGGCTACACCTTC.

V usage is TRBV2 and J usage is TRBJ2-2; possible D gene TRBD2, 6 bases. CDR1 is SNHLY, CDR2 FYNNEI, per germline. This CDR3 has 14 amino acids. With 3 bases removed from V and 8 bases from J, the gap between germline ends came to 13 bases. CDR3 DNA sequence: TGTGCCAGCAGTGATAAGGGAGGACTGGGGGAGCTGTTTTTT. Translation gives CASSDKGGLGELFF.

This clone occurred a few times. J is TRBJ2-1 and V is TRBV27; possibly TRBD2 for D (5 bases). V lost 0 bases to trimming and J lost 9 bases, with 15 bases between them. The CDR3 is made up of 15 amino acids. Looked up from germline, CDR1 is MNHEY and CDR2 is SMNVEV (reference sequence). The chain's CDR3 is CASSLSTGWGSEQFF. The CDR3 nucleotides are TGTGCCAGCAGTTTATCGACGGGGTGGGGTAGTGAGCAGTTCTTC.

The V gene is TRBV7-3, the J gene TRBJ2-2; 13 bases fit TRBD2. Germline V gene lookup returns CDR1 SGHTA and CDR2 FQGTGA. After removal of 5 bases from V and 7 bases from J, the junction contained 4 bases not matched to a gene. This CDR3 spans 15 amino acids. The CDR3 DNA reads as TGTGCCAGCAGCACGGGACTAGCGGGGAGCGGGGAGCTGTTTTTT. It is translated as CASSTGLAGSGELFF.

This clone showed up just a few times. In DNA form, the CDR3 reads TGTGCCGGCCAGGGACTAGCCAAAAACATTCAGTACTTC. It specifies CAGQGLAKNIQYF. This chain joins TRBV2 and TRBJ2-4; maybe TRBD2 (6 bases). From germline, CDR1 is SNHLY and CDR2 FYNNEI. Trimming left V 11 bases short and J 0 bases short, with 11 bases between. This CDR3 is built from 13 residues. The variable domain in full, with the rest retrieved from reference TRBV2 and TRBJ2-4, is EPEVTQTPSHQVTQMGQEVILRCVPISNHLYFYWYRQILGQKVEFLVSFYNNEISEKSEIFDDQFSVERPDGSNFTLKIRSTKLEDSAMYFCAGQGLAKNIQYFGAGTRLSVL.

This chain joins TRBV24-1 and TRBJ1-6; a weak D match, TRBD1 (5 bases). This CDR3 is 18 amino acids long. CDR1 is KGHDR and CDR2 is SFDVKD in the germline V gene. V was cut by 5 bases and J by 0 bases, with 16 bases left in between. The CDR3 sequence is CATSVRALTSSYNSPLHF. In DNA, the CDR3 is TGTGCCACCAGTGTCAGGGCACTTACGAGCTCCTATAATTCACCCCTCCACTTT.

This clone was observed a single time. The chain is built from TRBV18 and TRBJ2-7, with D possibly matching TRBD1 (6 bases). V lost 5 bases to trimming and J lost 5 bases, with 10 bases between them. This CDR3 contains 12 residues. The germline CDR1 and CDR2 sequences are KGHSH and LQKENI. The chain's CDR3 is CASSTTGHEQYF. Written as DNA, the CDR3 is TGTGCCAGCTCAACGACAGGCCACGAGCAGTACTTC.

The rearrangement uses TRBV4-1 and TRBJ1-2; 8 bases line up with TRBD1. The CDR3 consists of 16 residues. CDR1 MGHRA and CDR2 YSYEKL come from the germline V gene. The J segment lost 7 bases and the V segment lost 0 bases, leaving 10 bases of the junction unmatched. This CDR3 reads CASSQDLARGRVGYTF. DNA of the CDR3: TGCGCCAGCAGCCAAGATTTGGCCAGGGGGCGCGTTGGCTACACCTTC.

The CDR3 coding sequence is TGCGCCAGCAGCCAAGAATTCCCCAGGGGGTATAATGAAAAACTGTTTTTT. It translates to CASSQEFPRGYNEKLFF. The V gene is TRBV4-1, the J gene TRBJ1-4, with 7 bases identical to TRBD1. This CDR3 spans 17 amino acids. Per the germline V gene, CDR1 is MGHRA and CDR2 is YSYEKL. The V segment lost 0 bases and the J segment 4 bases; nucleotides outside the gene matches: 8.

The chain carries TRBV5-5 and TRBJ1-2; 7 bases align to TRBD1. V dropped 0 bases and J dropped 7; count of bases not matched to a gene: 9. Germline V CDR1 and CDR2: SGHKS, YYEKEE (reference sequence). This CDR3 comprises 15 residues. The CDR3 spells CASSLVATGEGGYTF. CDR3 coding DNA: TGTGCCAGCAGCTTGGTGGCCACAGGGGAAGGTGGCTACACCTTC.

Only one count was recorded for this clone. This chain uses TRBV27 with TRBJ2-7, with 10 bases aligning to TRBD1. Trimming took 6 bases from V and 3 from J; bases not matched to a gene: 8. This CDR3 spans 15 amino acids. Germline assignment: CDR1 MNHEY and CDR2 SMNVEV (reference sequence). The CDR3 spells CASSPRDRGLYEQYF. The CDR3 coding sequence is TGTGCCAGCAGCCCTCGGGACAGGGGACTCTACGAGCAGTACTTC.

The CDR3 bases are TGTGCCAGCAGCCAAACTCCTGGGACAGCGCATGGCTACACCTTC. Its protein is CASSQTPGTAHGYTF. This chain uses TRBV9 with TRBJ1-2; TRBD1 aligns across 7 bases. V shed 4 bases and J 6 bases; nucleotides not matched to a gene: 12. This CDR3 is built from 15 residues. Germline assignment: CDR1 SGDLS and CDR2 YYNGEE.

This chain connects TRBV7-2 to TRBJ1-4, with D possibly being TRBD1 (5 bases). V gave up 5 bases and J gave up 7 bases, with 8 bases separating them. This CDR3 has 12 amino acids. In germline, CDR1 is SGHTA, CDR2 FQGNSA. The CDR3 is CASSKRGEKLFF. CDR3 nucleotides: TGTGCCAGCAGCAAAAGGGGTGAAAAACTGTTTTTT.

This chain uses TRBV6-2 or TRBV6-3 with TRBJ1-2, with D perhaps TRBD1 (6 bases). Per germline, CDR1 MNHEY and CDR2 SVGEGT. V was trimmed by 6 bases and J by 5 bases, leaving 16 bases between them. This CDR3 region has 14 residues. The CDR3 loop reads CASSDRLAEYGYTF. CDR3 bases: TGTGCCAGCAGCGACAGGCTCGCAGAATATGGCTACACCTTC.

The chain is built from TRBV7-2 and TRBJ2-3; TRBD2 matches 10 bases. J was trimmed by 3 bases and V by 2 bases; bases with no gene match: 8. The CDR3 is 17 amino acids. The germline gives CDR1 SGHTA, CDR2 FQGNSA. The DNA for the CDR3 is TGTGCCAGCAGCTTACAAGCGGGGGGGCTGTCAACAGATACGCAGTATTTT. It codes for CASSLQAGGLSTDTQYF.

The chain couples TRBV18 to TRBJ2-5; 10 nucleotides agree with TRBD2. In germline, CDR1 is KGHSH, CDR2 LQKENI. V lost 3 bases to trimming and J lost 4 bases; unmatched junction nucleotides: 5. CDR3 length equals 15 residues. Here the CDR3 reads CASSPPSGGRETQYF. CDR3 in DNA: TGTGCCAGCTCACCTCCTAGCGGGGGCAGAGAGACCCAGTACTTC.